The rows below give T cell receptor beta chains drawn from one sample of a study of cytomegalovirus exposure and HLA in healthy donors. Here immunoSEQ multiplex PCR was the method, and the copy in TCRdb shows in-frame clones only, minus some. The sample consists of 100,000 to 150,000 clones, around 75% of them appearing once. The sample consisted of PBMCs. The receptors stem from a woman aged 50 to 60 in good health and CMV-seropositive. CDR3s include the opening cysteine and the closing phenylalanine or tryptophan. A D gene is named only where the DNA matches it firmly. A clone size is listed for some rows: how often the clone was seen (once, few, many), or a class if it is expanded.

j_gene,d_gene,abundance,v_gene,CDR3aa,CDR3nt
TRBJ2-7,TRBD2,-,TRBV9,CASSVAAGGPQSEQYF,TGTGCCAGCAGCGTAGCAGCGGGAGGGCCGCAAAGCGAGCAGTACTTC
TRBJ1-4,TRBD1,once,TRBV30,CAWRETGTGAEKLFF,TGTGCCTGGAGAGAGACCGGGACAGGGGCCGAAAAACTGTTTTTT
TRBJ1-1,-,-,TRBV10-3,CAISAGQLSIDMNTEAFF,TGTGCCATCAGTGCTGGACAGTTGAGTATAGACATGAACACTGAAGCTTTCTTT
TRBJ2-1,-,few,TRBV6-6,CASSYGVGGYNEQFF,TGTGCCAGCAGTTACGGGGTAGGGGGCTACAATGAGCAGTTCTTC
TRBJ1-2,TRBD1,-,TRBV12-5,CASEGANRGDYGYTF,TGTGCTAGTGAGGGTGCGAACAGGGGTGACTATGGCTACACCTTC
TRBJ1-1,TRBD1,-,TRBV7-9,CASSRDSSRTEAFF,TGTGCCAGCAGTAGGGACAGCAGTAGGACTGAAGCTTTCTTT
TRBJ1-4,TRBD1,-,TRBV25-1,CASSGEYGQAATNEKLFF,TGTGCCAGCAGTGGAGAATACGGACAGGCTGCAACTAATGAAAAACTGTTTTTT
TRBJ1-1,TRBD1,-,TRBV10-3,CAISELIRGDTEAFF,TGTGCCATCAGTGAGTTGATCAGGGGGGACACTGAAGCTTTCTTT
TRBJ1-3,-,-,TRBV18,CASSPSSRGFRNTIYF,TGTGCCAGCTCACCATCGAGCCGGGGATTTAGAAACACCATATATTTT
TRBJ1-2,TRBD1,-,TRBV5-1,CASSLDATGDYGYTF,TGCGCCAGCAGCTTGGACGCGACAGGGGACTATGGCTACACCTTC
TRBJ2-7,-,-,TRBV10-3,CAISERTSYYEQYF,TGTGCCATCAGTGAGCGGACAAGCTACTACGAGCAGTACTTC
TRBJ1-6,-,-,TRBV12-5,CASGLYAGGSYNSPLHF,TGTGCTAGTGGTTTGTATGCCGGGGGCTCCTATAATTCACCCCTCCACTTT